One and the same sample provided the 18 T cell receptor beta chains below, sequenced in a study of blood T cell repertoires in COVID-19. Clones were read by immunoSEQ multiplex PCR, and TCRdb kept only the in-frame ones, dropping some. The sample contains about 440,000 clones, nearly 90% of which appear only once. Material for sequencing was PBMCs or T cells enriched from blood (not recorded which). The receptors shown here come from a woman between 18 and 29 years old with acute COVID-19.

The rearrangement joins TRBV5-4 to TRBJ2-2; D is possibly TRBD1 (6 bases). The V end was cut by 2 bases, the J end by 2 bases, with 13 bases between. Per the germline V gene, CDR1 is SGHNT and CDR2 is YYREEE (reference sequence). The CDR3 is 16 residues long. The CDR3 coding sequence is TGTGCCAGCAGCTTCGGACAGCCGAAAAACACCGGGGAGCTGTTTTTT. Amino acids: CASSFGQPKNTGELFF.

The J gene is TRBJ2-7, the V gene TRBV29-1, with 12 bases aligning to TRBD2. With V trimmed by 5 bases and J by 7 bases, 3 bases remained unmatched. Germline CDR1 SQVTM, CDR2 ANQGSEA. The CDR3 runs to 12 residues. Written as DNA, the CDR3 is TGCAGCGTTCGACTAGCGGGAGAAGAGCAGTACTTC. Protein: CSVRLAGEEQYF.

The chain recombines TRBV3-1 (or the pseudogene TRBV3-2) with TRBJ2-1, with 8 bases identical to TRBD2. CDR1 is LGHDT and CDR2 is YNNKEL in the germline V gene (reference sequence). The CDR3 is made up of 16 amino acids. The junction had 14 bases not matched to a gene; V was cut back by 0 bases and J by 13 bases. The CDR3 coding sequence is TGTGCCAGCAGCCAAGATGACCTCATAGCGGGAAGTCTCCAGTTCTTC. It codes for CASSQDDLIAGSLQFF.

This clone came up once. The chain has TRBV29-1 and TRBJ2-2; D is undetermined. The CDR3 covers 12 residues. Germline V gene lookup returns CDR1 SQVTM and CDR2 ANQGSEA. CDR3 nucleotide sequence: TGCAGACACGACTCCGGTACCGGGGAGCTGTTTTTT. Amino acids: CRHDSGTGELFF.

Of note for this clone: Just one base apart from a much larger clone, this may be a read error. The J gene is TRBJ2-7, the V gene TRBV5-5, with D perhaps TRBD2 (5 bases). Trimming pared 2 bases from V and 2 bases from J, leaving 8 bases between. CDR1 is SGHKS, CDR2 YYEKEE, per germline (reference sequence). The CDR3 totals 13 residues. The CDR3 region is CASSFGITYEQYF. The CDR3 DNA reads as TGTGCCAGCAGCTTCGGGATTACCTACGAGCAGTACTTC.

V gene TRBV7-8 combines with J gene TRBJ2-1; TRBD2 matches at 7 bases. V shed 6 bases and J 9 bases; nucleotides not matched to a gene: 14. Germline V CDR1 and CDR2: SGHVS, FQNEAQ. CDR3 length: 15 amino acids. The CDR3 DNA reads TGTGCCAGCAGGGACTCGGGAGGTTTATATCGTGAGCAGTTCTTC. Amino acids: CASRDSGGLYREQFF.

There are a few counts of this clone. CDR3 loop: CASSPPSLLSTDTQYF. The DNA for the CDR3 is TGTGCCAGCTCACCACCGAGTCTTTTGAGTACAGATACGCAGTATTTT. The chain uses TRBV18 and TRBJ2-3; D gene unclear. The CDR3 extends over 16 amino acids. V lost 0 bases and J lost 3, with 13 bases in between. CDR1 and CDR2 from the germline V gene are KGHSH and LQKENI.

The chain joins TRBV28 to TRBJ1-2; a weak D match, TRBD1 (6 bases). V shed 4 bases and J shed 3 bases, with 18 bases lying between them. The CDR3 sequence is 16 residues long. CDR1 and CDR2 (germline): MDHEN, SYDVKM. The CDR3 reads CASSSPEQGLHYGYTF. The CDR3 nucleotides are TGTGCCAGCAGTTCCCCAGAACAGGGTTTACACTATGGCTACACCTTC.

The count of this clone is one. Other nucleotide sequences from this sample produce the same CDR3. The chain joins TRBV15 to TRBJ2-7; D is unresolved. V lost 0 bases, J lost 3 bases, and 6 bases lay in between. The CDR3 covers 13 residues. The germline gives CDR1 LNHNV, CDR2 YYDKDF (reference sequence). The CDR3 DNA is TGTGCCACCAGCAGAGACCCTAGCTACGAGCAGTACTTC. Translated: CATSRDPSYEQYF.

V is TRBV10-1 and J is TRBJ2-7; 8 nucleotides align to TRBD1. The CDR3 length is 14 residues. Germline CDR1 is WNHNN and CDR2 is SYGVQD (reference sequence). The trim removed 0 bases at V and 6 bases at J, leaving 4 bases unmatched. CDR3 sequence (DNA): TGCGCCAGCAGTGAGTCGACAGGGGTTGTCGAGCAGTACTTC. Translation gives CASSESTGVVEQYF.

The V gene is TRBV7-2, the J gene TRBJ2-1, with 8 bases identical to TRBD2. The CDR3 contains 15 residues. V shed 2 bases and J 9 bases; nucleotides not matched to a gene: 9. Germline-derived CDR1 and CDR2 are SGHTA and FQGNSA. The CDR3 reads CASSLPPAGTSEQFF. The CDR3 bases are TGTGCCAGCAGCTTACCCCCAGCGGGGACTAGTGAGCAGTTCTTC.

This clone was recorded a few times. This chain links TRBV12-5 with TRBJ1-6; 7 bases align to TRBD1. Germline CDR1 is LGHNT and CDR2 is FRNRAP. Trimming at V came to 0 bases and at J to 3 bases, leaving 14 bases not matched to a gene. This CDR3 contains 20 residues. Written as DNA, the CDR3 is TGTGCTAGTGGTTTGGTACCTCGGCAGGGGGAGAAGTTCTATAATTCACCCCTCCACTTT. This gives the protein CASGLVPRQGEKFYNSPLHF. Based on the CDR3 plus reference TRBV12-5 and TRBJ1-6, the full variable domain is DARVTQTPRHKVTEMGQEVTMRCQPILGHNTVFWYRQTMMQGLELLAYFRNRAPLDDSGMPKDRFSAEMPDATLATLKIQPSEPRDSAVYFCASGLVPRQGEKFYNSPLHFGNGTRLTVT.

This chain joins TRBV7-2 and TRBJ2-2; no reliable D call. Looked up from germline, CDR1 is SGHTA and CDR2 is FQGNSA. The CDR3 consists of 14 residues. V was pared by 1 base and J by 4 bases, with 7 bases between. CDR3 amino acids: CASSLGEVTGELFF. The CDR3 nucleotides are TGTGCCAGCAGCTTAGGAGAAGTCACCGGGGAGCTGTTTTTT.

The CDR3 region has the DNA TGTGCCAGCAGCTTGGGGGTCGGACAGGGATCCTACGAGCAGTACTTC. Amino acids: CASSLGVGQGSYEQYF. V and J are TRBV5-4 and TRBJ2-7, with 8 bases lining up with TRBD1. With V trimmed by 0 bases and J by 1 base, 6 bases remained unmatched. Germline lookup yields CDR1 SGHNT and CDR2 YYREEE (reference sequence). This CDR3 is 16 amino acids long.

J is TRBJ1-6 and V is TRBV19, with D perhaps TRBD1 (5 bases). Trimming removed 3 bases from V and 8 bases from J, with 11 bases in between. This CDR3 region has 14 residues. Looked up from germline, CDR1 is LNHDA and CDR2 is SQIVND (reference sequence). The CDR3 bases are TGTGCCAGTAGTATTGGGGGGTTTTATTCACCCCTCCACTTT. This gives the protein CASSIGGFYSPLHF.

For the CDR3, the DNA is TGTGCCAGCAGTGCCGGGGAGGGCCTGAACAATGAGCAGTTCTTC. The encoded protein is CASSAGEGLNNEQFF. The chain carries TRBV7-9 and TRBJ2-1, with 7 positions matching TRBD2. Per germline, CDR1 SEHNR and CDR2 FQNEAQ (reference sequence). The CDR3 covers 15 residues. V lost 6 bases and J lost 5; bases outside the gene matches: 10.

The rearrangement uses TRBV4-3 and TRBJ2-2; TRBD1 might be the D (5 bases). CDR1 is LGHNA, CDR2 YSLEER, per germline. The CDR3 consists of 14 residues. Trimming left V 2 bases short and J 5 bases short, with 9 bases between. The chain's CDR3 is CASSQTGFTGELFF. The CDR3 region has the DNA TGCGCCAGCAGCCAAACAGGTTTTACCGGGGAGCTGTTTTTT.

V usage is TRBV2 and J usage is TRBJ2-1, with 13 bases that match TRBD2. This CDR3 spans 14 amino acids. In germline, CDR1 is SNHLY, CDR2 FYNNEI. J gave up 10 bases and V 8 bases, and 8 bases lay outside the gene matches. The CDR3 bases are TGTGCCAGCTTTACTAGCGGGGGGGCGTTAGAGCAGTTCTTC. This gives the protein CASFTSGGALEQFF.